Listed here are 4 T cell receptor beta chains from one sample, sequenced in a study of brain metastases from non-small cell lung cancer. The method was immunoSEQ multiplex PCR; TCRdb's version includes in-frame clones alone and lacks a portion of them. The table shows around 4,600 clones, with about 88% occurring only once. Sequenced sample: tissue from a brain metastasis. These TCRs come from a donor aged 40 or over with non-small cell lung cancer.

This rearrangement joins TRBV29-1 to TRBJ1-1; no clear D gene. There are 10 residues in the CDR3. Germline V gene data show CDR1 as SQVTM and CDR2 as ANQGSEA. V was pared by 7 bases and J by 1 base, with 4 bases between. The CDR3 bases are TGCAGCGGGCGGAACACTGAAGCTTTCTTT. Translated: CSGRNTEAFF.

The chain has TRBV24-1 and TRBJ2-1, with TRBD2 matching over 8 bases. CDR1 KGHDR and CDR2 SFDVKD come from the germline V gene. The CDR3 consists of 14 residues. The V gene end was trimmed by 10 bases and the J gene end by 8 bases; junction bases not matched to a gene: 12. The DNA for the CDR3 is TGTGCCACATCCCCGGCGGGAGGCGCAGATGAGCAGTTCTTC. It specifies CATSPAGGADEQFF.

V is TRBV4-3 and J is TRBJ1-2; possibly TRBD1 for D (5 bases). The CDR3 has 15 residues. CDR1 LGHNA and CDR2 YSLEER come from the germline V gene. V dropped 2 bases and J dropped 11 bases, with 21 bases sitting between them. CDR3 nucleotide sequence: TGCGCCAGCAGCCAATCGATAACAGCCCCTGCAGGGTACACCTTC. Protein: CASSQSITAPAGYTF.

V gene TRBV28 combines with J gene TRBJ1-5; D ambiguous. The V and J ends lost 4 bases and 4 bases respectively, with 8 bases between them. Germline V gene lookup returns CDR1 MDHEN and CDR2 SYDVKM. The CDR3 spans 13 residues. The CDR3 loop reads CASSWVGNQPQHF. The CDR3 DNA is TGTGCCAGCAGTTGGGTTGGAAATCAGCCCCAGCATTTT.